This T cell receptor (beta chain) was sequenced in a study of blood T cell repertoires in COVID-19. In the study overall: The origin of the acute and convalescent COVID-19 samples was the United States, Italy and Spain. Sources were T cells, B-cell-depleted T cells, or PBMCs; the material itself was cDNA or gDNA.

Germline V CDR1 and CDR2: SGDLS, YYNGEE. V was trimmed by 0 bases and J by 1 base, leaving 8 bases between them. The CDR3 is 15 amino acids. Original processing methods: Reference gene primer amplification in the assay estimated nucleated cell counts. Some clones are missing from TCRdb's copy, which holds only in-frame ones; the method was immunoSEQ multiplex PCR. The D gene and trimming were derived from the DNA, and the V and J assignments and clone size from that table. The repertoire holds 270,000 or so clones, with more than 70% as singletons. Clinical histories supplied by participants themselves formed the basis of cohort assignment.

This sequence was found in a middle-aged woman with acute COVID-19. Sequencing was carried out using PBMCs or T cells enriched from blood (not recorded which). The chain employs TRBV9 and TRBJ1-3; weak D call: TRBD1 (5 bases). The CDR3 protein is CASSVAGVSGNTIYF. The CDR3 DNA reads TGTGCCAGCAGCGTAGCGGGGGTTTCTGGAAACACCATATATTTT.